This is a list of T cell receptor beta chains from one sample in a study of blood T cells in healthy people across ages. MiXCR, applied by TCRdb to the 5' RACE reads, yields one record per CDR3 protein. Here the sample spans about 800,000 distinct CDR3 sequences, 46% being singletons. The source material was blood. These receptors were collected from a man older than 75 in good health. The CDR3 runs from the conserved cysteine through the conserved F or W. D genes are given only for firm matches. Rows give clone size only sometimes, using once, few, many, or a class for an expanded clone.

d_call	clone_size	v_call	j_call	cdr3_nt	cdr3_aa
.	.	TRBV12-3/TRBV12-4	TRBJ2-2	TGTGCCAGCAGTTTGGTGGAGCCCCCCGCCGGGGAGCTGTTTTTT	CASSLVEPPAGELFF
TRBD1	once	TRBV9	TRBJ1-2	TGTGCCAGCAGCGGGACAGGCGGTTTTGGCTACACCTTC	CASSGTGGFGYTF
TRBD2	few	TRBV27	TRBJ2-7	TGTGCCAGCAGTGGGACTAGCGGGATTTACGAGCAGTACTTC	CASSGTSGIYEQYF
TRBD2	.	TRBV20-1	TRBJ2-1	TGCAGTGTTGGGGACCTAGCGGCAGCCAATGAGCAGTTCTTC	CSVGDLAAANEQFF
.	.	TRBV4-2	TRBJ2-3	TGTGCCAGCAGCCAAGTCCGACTGGGAGGCGCAGATACGCAGTATTTT	CASSQVRLGGADTQYF
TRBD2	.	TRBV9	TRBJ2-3	TGTGCCAGCAGCACACTAGCGGGAACTACAGATACGCAGTATTTT	CASSTLAGTTDTQYF
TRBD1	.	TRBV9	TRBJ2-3	TGTGCCAGCAAGGACAGGATCACAGATACGCAGTATTTT	CASKDRITDTQYF
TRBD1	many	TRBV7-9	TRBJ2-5	TGTGCCAGCAGCGAGGTCTACAGGGGGCTAGGAGAGACCCAGTACTTC	CASSEVYRGLGETQYF
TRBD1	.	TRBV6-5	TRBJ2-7	TGTGCCAGCAGTTACGGACAGGGGCTAGGCGAGCAGTACTTC	CASSYGQGLGEQYF
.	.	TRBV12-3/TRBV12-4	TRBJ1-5	TGTGCCAGCAGAAGGCAGGGAGATCAGCCCCAGCATTTT	CASRRQGDQPQHF
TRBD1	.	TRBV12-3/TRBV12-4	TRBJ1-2	TGTGCCAGCAGTCCCACAGGGGGCCGGAGCTATGGCTACACCTTC	CASSPTGGRSYGYTF
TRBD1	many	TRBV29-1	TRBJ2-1	TGCAGCGTGGTACAGGGGACGTCCTACAATGAGCAGTTCTTC	CSVVQGTSYNEQFF
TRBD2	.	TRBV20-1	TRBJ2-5	TGCAGTGCTATCACTAGCGGACAAGAGGCCCAGTACTTC	CSAITSGQEAQYF
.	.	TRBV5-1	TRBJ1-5	TGCGCCAGCAGCTTGGGAGGCGGAGGTCGCAATCAGCCCCAGCATTTT	CASSLGGGGRNQPQHF
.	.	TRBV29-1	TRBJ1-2	TGCAGCGACAATAGGGGATCTAACTATGGCTACACCTTC	CSDNRGSNYGYTF
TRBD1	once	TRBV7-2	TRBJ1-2	TGTGCCAGCAGCTCGGGTCGGGACAGAGATGGCTACACCTTC	CASSSGRDRDGYTF
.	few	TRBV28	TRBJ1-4	TGTGCCAGCAGTTTAGTTTGGGGGGACGAAAAACTGTTTTTT	CASSLVWGDEKLFF
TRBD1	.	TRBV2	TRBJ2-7	TGTGCCAGCACCCCGACAGGGGAAGGATACGAGCAGTACTTC	CASTPTGEGYEQYF
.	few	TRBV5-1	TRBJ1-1	TGCGCCAGCAGCTTGGTCGCAGACAGTAACACTGAAGCTTTCTTT	CASSLVADSNTEAFF
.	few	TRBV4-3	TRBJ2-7	TGCGCCAGCAGCCAAGATGGGGGGTCCTCATGGTACGAGCAGTACTTC	CASSQDGGSSWYEQYF
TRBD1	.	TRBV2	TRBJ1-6	TGTGCCAGCAGTCCTCAGGGGGTTGAACCCCTCCACTTT	CASSPQGVEPLHF
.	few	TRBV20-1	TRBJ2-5	TGCAGTGCTAGAATCGGGGGCGAGGAGACCCAGTACTTC	CSARIGGEETQYF
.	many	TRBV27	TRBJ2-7	TGTGCCAGCAGACGACCCGGCTCCTACGAGCAGTACTTC	CASRRPGSYEQYF
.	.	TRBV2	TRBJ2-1	TGTGCCAGCAGTGGGGCGGCTTTTGAGCAGTTCTTC	CASSGAAFEQFF
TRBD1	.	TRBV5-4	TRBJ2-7	TGTGCCAGCAGCTCTGGCGGGACAGGGGGATACGAGCAGTACTTC	CASSSGGTGGYEQYF
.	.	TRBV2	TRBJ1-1	TGTGCCAGCGGGGCGGACAGGAACACTGAAGCTTTCTTT	CASGADRNTEAFF
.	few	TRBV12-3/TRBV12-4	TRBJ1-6	TGTGCCAGCAGTTCGGGACGGAATAATTCACCCCTCCACTTT	CASSSGRNNSPLHF
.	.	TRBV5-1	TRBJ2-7	TGCGCCAGCACCTTCTTGGCAGGGGAAACCTACGAGCAGTACTTC	CASTFLAGETYEQYF
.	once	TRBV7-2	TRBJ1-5	TGTGCCAGCAGCCAGGGGACCCCCGTAAGCAATCAGCCCCAGCATTTT	CASSQGTPVSNQPQHF
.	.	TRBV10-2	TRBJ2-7	TGCGCCAGCATGGCAGTGGCCTACGAGCAGTACTTC	CASMAVAYEQYF
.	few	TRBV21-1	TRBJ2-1	TGTGCCAGCAGCAAGGAACCCGTCGACAATGAGCAGTTCTTC	CASSKEPVDNEQFF
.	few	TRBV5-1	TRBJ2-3	TGCGCCAGCAGCCTAGATACCGGTAGCACAGATACGCAGTATTTT	CASSLDTGSTDTQYF
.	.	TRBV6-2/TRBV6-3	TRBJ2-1	TGTGCCAGCAGCCCCTCAGGAGGGTTGAATGAGCAGTTCTTC	CASSPSGGLNEQFF
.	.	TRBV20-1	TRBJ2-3	TGCAGTGCCTTTAGGACGGCTAGCACAGATACGCAGTATTTT	CSAFRTASTDTQYF
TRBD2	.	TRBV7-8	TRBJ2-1	TGTGCCAGCAGCTTAAGCGGGAGATGGGAGACCCAGTTCTTC	CASSLSGRWETQFF
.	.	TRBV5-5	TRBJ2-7	TGTGCCAGCAGCGTCGTTTCAAGAAACTACGAGCAGTACTTC	CASSVVSRNYEQYF